This T cell receptor beta chain was sequenced in a study of control samples from healthy donors and cancer patients. Repertoires were generated with immunoSEQ multiplex PCR, while TCRdb's copy carries only in-frame clones and drops some. This table holds about 170,000 clones, 91% found once. The V gene's germline CDR1 is SEHNR and CDR2 FQNEAQ (reference sequence). The ends lost 3 bases at V and 3 bases at J; junction bases unmatched: 4. The CDR3 length is 15 residues. This chain links TRBV7-9 with TRBJ2-2, with TRBD1 matching over 7 bases. The clonotype comes from a woman under 40 in good health. Sequencing input: blood. Written as DNA, the CDR3 is TGTGCCAGCAGCTTCCGACAGGGTCACACCGGGGAGCTGTTTTTT. This gives the protein CASSFRQGHTGELFF.